This TCR beta chain was sequenced during a study of blood T cell repertoires in COVID-19 (dated by TCRdb to 2018 to 2021). Describing the broader study: Samples covering the acute and convalescent phases of COVID-19 were provided by collaborators in the United States, Italy and Spain. The prospective study material was composed of cDNA or gDNA derived from T cells, B-cell-depleted T cells, or PBMCs. The dataset comprised deeply sampled blood TCRbeta repertoires from subjects exposed to, actively infected with, or recovered from COVID-19. A freely available public database, intended as a resource for researchers studying the immune response to SARS-CoV-2, is where the repertoires were released. The samples were drawn from the first 160 participants of the ongoing ImmuneRACE study and from 1,200 or so subjects provided by 6 global collaborators. A de-identified subject ID, COVID-19 status, age in years and sex were almost always included in the sample metadata. Where available, HLA class I and class II types were obtained from metadata supplied by the sample provider rather than from assay-based typing. What the work shows at the level of the full study, not this receptor alone: The quantity of clinical and demographic metadata differed by source and by participant and was supplied without curation.

On this clone: It lacks a known antigen. The sample holds no much larger clone one base away, and base qualities are not on file.

V loses 5 bases, J loses 11 bases, and the germline ends lie 18 bases apart. The CDR3 sequence holds 13 residues, the cysteine and phenylalanine included. Kept here is only the CDR3 DNA, which spans 39 bases and is read in frame from base 1. Taken from the germline V gene (reference sequence), the CDR1 and CDR2 loops are GTSNPN and SVGIG. TCRbeta CDR3 regions were amplified from genomic DNA by means of the immunoSEQ Assay, a bias-controlled multiplex PCR. The authors processed their data as follows. Nucleated cell counts per sample were estimated from amplification of reference gene primers within the assay. To quantify the absolute abundance of each unique TCRbeta CDR3 rearrangement, sequence reads were collapsed and filtered. For each sample, productive Simpson clonality was calculated as the square root of Simpson's diversity index across productive rearrangements. Imported from immuneACCESS, the table was reduced by TCRdb to in-frame sequences with V and J called. These copies leave out some clones; in studies compared against another copy, an unresolved V gene accounts for under half, and the cause of the remainder is not known. For V, J and clone size, that table is used; D and trimming come from the DNA. The sample records 130,000 or so clones, about 82% of which are singletons. Approximately 8% of the sample comes from the top ten.

Whole blood was collected in K2EDTA tubes by collaborating institutions according to the institutions' own protocols. For TCRbeta analysis, collaborators shipped samples as frozen whole blood, isolated PBMCs, or DNA extracted from either of those sample types. The sequence links TRBV30 to TRBJ1-4, with the D gene not confidently named. Sequenced material: peripheral blood. The sequence came from a woman aged 55-69 years with acute or convalescent COVID-19. The bases read TGTGCCTGGGGTGCGGAGTCTTTCGAGAAACTGTTTTTT. This codes for CAWGAESFEKLFF.